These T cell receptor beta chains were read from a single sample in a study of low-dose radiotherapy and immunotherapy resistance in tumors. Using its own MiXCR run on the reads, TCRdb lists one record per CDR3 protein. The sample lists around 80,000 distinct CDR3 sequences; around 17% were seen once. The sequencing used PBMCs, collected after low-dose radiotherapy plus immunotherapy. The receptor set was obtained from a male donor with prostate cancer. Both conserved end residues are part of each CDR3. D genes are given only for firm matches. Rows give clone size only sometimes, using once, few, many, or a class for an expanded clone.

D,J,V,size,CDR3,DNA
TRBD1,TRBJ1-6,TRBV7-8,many,CASSLGQGAGSPLHF,TGTGCCAGCAGCTTAGGGCAGGGGGCTGGTTCACCCCTCCACTTT
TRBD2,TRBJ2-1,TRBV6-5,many,CASRPGLVGPYNEQFF,TGTGCCAGCAGACCGGGACTAGTGGGACCCTACAATGAGCAGTTCTTC
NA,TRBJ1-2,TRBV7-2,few,CASSLSPTGGYTF,TGTGCCAGCAGCTTAAGCCCAACGGGTGGCTACACCTTC
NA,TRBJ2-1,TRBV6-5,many,CASSVIPELYNEQFF,TGTGCCAGCAGTGTAATTCCGGAGCTATACAATGAGCAGTTCTTC
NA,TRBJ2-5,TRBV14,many,CASSQEGWRGSRQTQYF,TGTGCCAGCAGCCAAGAAGGTTGGAGGGGATCCAGGCAGACCCAGTACTTC
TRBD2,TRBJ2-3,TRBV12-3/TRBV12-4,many,CASSSRGRGTDTQYF,TGTGCCAGCAGCTCACGGGGGAGGGGCACAGATACGCAGTATTTT
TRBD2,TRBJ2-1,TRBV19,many,CASSPGTSIDEQFF,TGTGCCAGTAGTCCCGGGACTAGCATCGATGAGCAGTTCTTC
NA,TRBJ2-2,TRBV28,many,CASSLERANTGELFF,TGTGCCAGCAGTTTAGAACGGGCCAACACCGGGGAGCTGTTTTTT
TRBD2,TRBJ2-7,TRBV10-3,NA,CAVRRTSESPEQYF,TGTGCCGTCAGAAGGACTAGCGAGAGCCCCGAGCAGTACTTC
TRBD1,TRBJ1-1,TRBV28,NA,CASTVTGTALTEAFF,TGTGCCAGCACCGTCACGGGGACAGCCCTAACCGAAGCTTTCTTT
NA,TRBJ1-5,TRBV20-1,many,CSARESDDGQPQHF,TGCAGTGCTAGAGAGTCGGACGACGGTCAGCCCCAGCATTTT
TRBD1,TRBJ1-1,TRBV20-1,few,CSAPDRAGTEAFF,TGCAGTGCGCCGGACAGGGCAGGAACTGAAGCTTTCTTT
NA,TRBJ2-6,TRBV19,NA,CASKAQGSGANVLTF,TGTGCCAGTAAAGCGCAAGGGTCTGGGGCCAACGTCCTGACTTTC
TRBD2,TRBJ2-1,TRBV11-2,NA,CASRPLPGLAGVPPEQFF,TGTGCCAGCAGACCGCTTCCGGGACTAGCGGGGGTGCCACCCGAGCAGTTCTTC
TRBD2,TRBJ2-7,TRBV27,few,CASSPGLAGVAGGLTHEQYF,TGTGCCAGCAGTCCGGGACTAGCGGGAGTTGCAGGCGGGTTGACCCACGAGCAGTACTTC
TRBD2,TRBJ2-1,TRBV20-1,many,CSAAHPSGVYEQFF,TGCAGTGCCGCTCATCCTAGCGGGGTCTATGAGCAGTTCTTC
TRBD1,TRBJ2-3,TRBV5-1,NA,CASSYGQGPSTDTQYF,TGCGCCAGCAGCTACGGACAGGGCCCTAGCACAGATACGCAGTATTTT
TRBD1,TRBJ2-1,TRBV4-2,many,CASSQDLSTPVGTAYNEQFF,TGTGCCAGCAGCCAAGATCTTTCAACTCCTGTGGGGACAGCGTACAATGAGCAGTTCTTC
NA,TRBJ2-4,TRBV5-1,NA,CASSSGGDSVNIQYF,TGCGCCAGCAGCTCCGGAGGCGACAGCGTGAACATTCAGTACTTC
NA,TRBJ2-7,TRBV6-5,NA,CASSYSSGYYEQYF,TGTGCCAGCAGTTACTCCTCAGGATACTACGAGCAGTACTTC
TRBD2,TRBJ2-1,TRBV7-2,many,CASRRTSGPYNEQFF,TGTGCCAGCAGACGTACTAGCGGGCCCTACAATGAGCAGTTCTTC
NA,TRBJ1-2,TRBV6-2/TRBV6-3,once,CASSRQVGNYGYTF,TGTGCCAGCAGTCGACAGGTTGGGAACTATGGCTACACCTTC
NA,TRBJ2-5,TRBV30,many,CAWRGNGETQYF,TGTGCCTGGAGGGGGAATGGAGAGACCCAGTACTTC
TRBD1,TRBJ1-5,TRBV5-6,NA,CASSLYQGVQPQHF,TGTGCCAGCAGCTTGTACCAGGGGGTGCAGCCCCAGCATTTT
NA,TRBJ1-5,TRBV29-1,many,CSVKDDGPGGNQPQHF,TGCAGCGTTAAGGACGATGGACCAGGCGGGAATCAGCCCCAGCATTTT
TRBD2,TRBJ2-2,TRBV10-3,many,CAISPPSGLGGELFF,TGTGCCATCAGTCCACCTAGCGGGCTCGGCGGGGAGCTGTTTTTT
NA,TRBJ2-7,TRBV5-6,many,CASSWDGASYEQYF,TGTGCCAGCAGCTGGGACGGGGCCTCCTACGAGCAGTACTTC
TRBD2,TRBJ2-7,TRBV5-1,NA,CASSLGTSGVSYEQYF,TGCGCCAGCAGCTTGGGTACCAGCGGGGTTTCCTACGAGCAGTACTTC
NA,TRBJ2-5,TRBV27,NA,CARAGSEKTKETQYF,TGTGCCCGGGCGGGGAGCGAGAAGACTAAAGAGACCCAGTACTTC
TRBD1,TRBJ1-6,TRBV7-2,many,CASRRAGGTSPLHF,TGTGCCAGCAGGCGTGCAGGGGGCACGTCACCCCTCCACTTT
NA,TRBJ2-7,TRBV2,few,CASSRGRELYEQYF,TGTGCCAGCAGCCGAGGACGGGAACTCTACGAGCAGTACTTC
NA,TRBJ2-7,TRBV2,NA,CASSEITNTHYEQYF,TGTGCCAGCAGTGAAATTACAAATACCCACTACGAGCAGTACTTC
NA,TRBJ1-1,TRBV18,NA,CASSPRNDNTEAFF,TGTGCCAGCTCACCAAGGAACGACAACACTGAAGCTTTCTTT
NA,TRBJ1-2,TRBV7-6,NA,CASSLDGVLADGYTF,TGTGCCAGCAGCTTAGACGGGGTCCTCGCCGATGGCTACACCTTC
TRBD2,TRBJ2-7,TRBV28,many,CAIRTSGREGTYEQYF,TGTGCCATTCGGACTAGCGGGAGGGAAGGGACCTACGAGCAGTACTTC
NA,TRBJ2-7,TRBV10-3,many,CAISGVGNPYEQYF,TGTGCCATCAGTGGGGTCGGAAATCCTTACGAGCAGTACTTC
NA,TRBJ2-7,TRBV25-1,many,CASSPRIESYEQYF,TGTGCCAGCAGTCCCCGCATCGAGTCCTACGAGCAGTACTTC
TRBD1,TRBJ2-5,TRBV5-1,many,CASSWGQGRTQETQYF,TGCGCCAGCAGCTGGGGACAGGGCAGGACCCAAGAGACCCAGTACTTC
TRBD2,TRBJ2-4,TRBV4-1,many,CASSHGLAGGLAKNIQYF,TGCGCCAGCAGCCATGGACTAGCGGGAGGACTAGCCAAAAACATTCAGTACTTC
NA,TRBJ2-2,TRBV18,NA,CASSPVTNTGELFF,TGTGCCAGCTCACCAGTTACGAACACCGGGGAGCTGTTTTTT
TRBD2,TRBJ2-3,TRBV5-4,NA,CASSFLAGVTDTQYF,TGTGCCAGCAGCTTCCTTGCGGGAGTCACAGATACGCAGTATTTT
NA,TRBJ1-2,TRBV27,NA,CASSLAGAEYGYTF,TGTGCCAGCAGTTTGGCAGGGGCCGAGTATGGCTACACCTTC
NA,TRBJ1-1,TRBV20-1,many,CSARPTTEAFF,TGCAGTGCTAGACCCACGACTGAAGCTTTCTTT
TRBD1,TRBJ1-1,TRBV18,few,CASSPGQEDTEAFF,TGTGCCAGCTCACCGGGACAGGAGGACACTGAAGCTTTCTTT